The clone carrying this T cell receptor beta chain was picked up a small number of times. What it recognizes is unknown. An Oncomine TCR Beta short-read assay was used to sequence the DNA from cultured CD4+ T cells. TCRdb re-called the PCR reads with MiXCR, one entry per CDR3 protein. The sample has about 20,000 distinct CDR3 sequences, roughly 47% seen once; the top ten hold 6.5% to 9%. This CDR3 region has 13 residues. Germline V lookup: CDR1 MNHEY, CDR2 SMNVEV (reference sequence). V was pared by 5 bases and J by 7 bases, with 9 bases between. The treatment here: roughly 10-day PBMC culture with coronavirus spike peptide pools or control peptides (ViraFEST assay). TCRs were sequenced by ViraFEST after antigen-specific T cells had been expanded with peptide pools. These data are taken from a study of vaccination and CD4 T cells after COVID-19.

This sequence joins TRBV27 and TRBJ1-6; no firm D call. Sequencing was performed on CD4+ T cells from blood, cultured in vitro. The TCR comes from a human donor who had recovered from COVID-19. The CDR3 bases are TGTGCCAGCAGTCAGGTAGTCAATTCACCCCTCCACTTT. The encoded protein is CASSQVVNSPLHF.